Listed here are 22 T cell receptor beta chains from one sample, sequenced in a study of shared clonotypes between healthy human individuals. CD45RO negativity and positive selection for CCR7 defined naive CD8 cells, a population that excluded terminally differentiated effector memory CD45RA+ cells. Here immunoSEQ multiplex PCR was the method, and the copy in TCRdb shows in-frame clones only, minus some. The data hold 2 million to 2.5 million clones, with about 92% observed a single time. The source material was naive CD8+ T cells from PBMCs. These TCRs come from a man between 18 and 29 years old in good health. Some clones in this sample may be carry-over from other donors' samples.

The chain joins TRBV21-1 to TRBJ1-5; no check of the table's D call, TRBD1, against the DNA was made. TRBV21-1 is marked as a pseudogene. CDR3 length equals 18 residues. The CDR3 protein is CASSKAGQGYYSNQPQHF. DNA of the CDR3: TGTGCCAGCAGCAAAGCTGGACAGGGATACTATAGCAATCAGCCCCAGCATTTT.

The genes are TRBV6-5 and TRBJ2-7, with D possibly being TRBD1 or TRBD2 (6 bases each). The germline gives CDR1 MNHEY, CDR2 SVGAGI. V lost 4 bases and J lost 3, with 10 bases in between. The CDR3 loop spans 13 amino acids. The CDR3 coding sequence is TGTGCCAGCAGTTCCGGGGGCATCTACGAGCAGTACTTC. The encoded protein is CASSSGGIYEQYF.

This rearrangement joins TRBV27 to TRBJ2-2; maybe TRBD2 (6 bases). Germline V gene lookup returns CDR1 MNHEY and CDR2 SMNVEV (reference sequence). V lost 5 bases and J lost 2, with 12 bases in between. The CDR3 is 15 residues long. DNA of the CDR3: TGTGCCAGCAGTCTTGCGGGGCAAAACACCGGGGAGCTGTTTTTT. This sequence encodes CASSLAGQNTGELFF.

This clone was counted a single time. This chain uses TRBV7-9 with TRBJ1-2, with D possibly being TRBD1 (5 bases). The CDR3 is 17 residues long. Trimming stripped 4 bases from V and 4 bases from J, with 22 bases between. The germline V gene has CDR1 SEHNR and CDR2 FQNEAQ (reference sequence). The DNA of the CDR3 is TGTGCCAGCAGCTCAAACAACCCCCGGGGAAGGGGCTATGGCTACACCTTC. It yields the protein CASSSNNPRGRGYGYTF.

The rearrangement links TRBV4-2 to TRBJ2-2, with D perhaps matching TRBD1 (6 bases). V lost 4 bases and J 0 bases, leaving 24 bases between the germline ends. Germline V lookup: CDR1 LGHNA, CDR2 YNFKEQ. There are 20 residues in the CDR3. CDR3 nucleotide sequence: TGTGCCAGCAGCCTCCCGCAGGGGAAGTTGGAACCTGCGAACACCGGGGAGCTGTTTTTT. It is translated as CASSLPQGKLEPANTGELFF.

The chain carries TRBV9 and TRBJ2-2, with TRBD1 identical over 11 bases. V was pared by 4 bases and J by 5 bases, with 7 bases of the junction left unmatched. This CDR3 region has 16 residues. CDR1 and CDR2 (germline): SGDLS, YYNGEE. CDR3 bases: TGTGCCAGCAGCACACATGGGACAGGGGGGACCGGGGAGCTGTTTTTT. Protein: CASSTHGTGGTGELFF. The complete variable domain, with remaining parts taken from reference TRBV9 and TRBJ2-2, reads DSGVTQTPKHLITATGQRVTLRCSPRSGDLSVYWYQQSLDQGLQFLIQYYNGEERAKGNILERFSAQQFPDLHSELNLSSLELGDSALYFCASSTHGTGGTGELFFGEGSRLTVL.

As to this clone: The sample contains more than one DNA sequence encoding this CDR3. The rearrangement links TRBV6-5 to TRBJ2-7; 11 nucleotides align to TRBD2. The CDR3 sequence is 14 residues long. The V and J ends lost 5 bases and 2 bases, in that order; junction bases with no gene match: 2. Germline V gene lookup returns CDR1 MNHEY and CDR2 SVGAGI. CDR3 nucleotide sequence: TGTGCCAGCAGTCTAGCGGGAGGCCCCTACGAGCAGTACTTC. The encoded protein is CASSLAGGPYEQYF.

The J gene is TRBJ2-1, the V gene TRBV9, with TRBD2 matching 15 bases. Germline V gene data show CDR1 as SGDLS and CDR2 as YYNGEE. This CDR3 is 16 amino acids long. V dropped 3 bases and J dropped 8; count of bases not matched to a gene: 6. CDR3 protein: CASSDGLAGGQDEQFF. CDR3 bases: TGTGCCAGCAGCGACGGACTAGCGGGAGGGCAGGATGAGCAGTTCTTC.

The rearrangement uses TRBV28 and TRBJ2-7, with D unclear. Trimming shortened V by 7 bases and J by 3 bases, and 19 bases separated the two germline ends. The CDR3 has 15 residues. Germline loops: CDR1 MDHEN, CDR2 SYDVKM. CDR3 DNA sequence: TGTGCCAGCACCGCACCGGCTGTCCGCAACTACGAGCAGTACTTC. Encoded protein: CASTAPAVRNYEQYF.

Concerning this clone itself: This CDR3 is also generated by other DNA sequences in the sample. V is TRBV6-5 and J is TRBJ2-7, with 9 positions matching TRBD2. This CDR3 contains 14 residues. V lost 2 bases and J lost 2; bases outside the gene matches: 1. CDR1 MNHEY and CDR2 SVGAGI come from the germline V gene. CDR3 DNA sequence: TGTGCCAGCAGTTACAGCGGGGGGACCTACGAGCAGTACTTC. Protein product: CASSYSGGTYEQYF.

On this clone: This CDR3 is also generated by other DNA sequences in the sample. The rearrangement links TRBV5-1 to TRBJ2-7; D is undetermined. Germline V CDR1 and CDR2: SGHRS, YFSETQ. Deletions cut 2 bases from V and 2 bases from J, with 5 bases between. CDR3 size: 12 residues. The CDR3 DNA follows: TGCGCCAGCAGCTTATCCGCCTACGAGCAGTACTTC. This codes for CASSLSAYEQYF.

Of note for this clone: Other nucleotide sequences from this sample produce the same CDR3. The V and J genes are TRBV30 and TRBJ1-1, with TRBD1 as a possible D gene (5 bases). Germline CDR1 reads GTSNPN; CDR2 reads SVGIG (reference sequence). The CDR3 contains 13 residues. The V end lost 2 bases, the J end lost 5 bases, and 12 bases lay between the germline ends. The CDR3 is CAWSPTGGTEAFF. CDR3 nucleotide sequence: TGTGCCTGGAGTCCGACGGGGGGGACTGAAGCTTTCTTT.

The chain combines TRBV4-1 with TRBJ2-1; no firm D call. Trimming shortened V by 0 bases and J by 1 base, and 10 bases separated the two germline ends. The CDR3 contains 16 residues. Germline-derived CDR1 and CDR2 are MGHRA and YSYEKL. CDR3 amino acids: CASSQDLGGSYNEQFF. CDR3 sequence (DNA): TGCGCCAGCAGCCAAGATCTGGGCGGTTCCTACAATGAGCAGTTCTTC.

A remark on this clone: Compared with germline, one end of the junction differs, possibly owing to a read error. This chain links TRBV30 with TRBJ1-2; D is unclear. Germline CDR1 is GTSNPN and CDR2 is SVGIG (reference sequence). CDR3 size: 11 residues. Here the CDR3 reads CAWVHRQAPFF. The CDR3 nucleotides are TGTGCCTGGGTCCACCGGCAGGCTCCTTTTTTC.

The chain uses TRBV5-1 and TRBJ2-1; D call uncertain. The CDR3 is 11 residues long. Trimming took off 4 bases at V and 5 bases at J, with 4 bases between the two ends. Germline-derived CDR1 and CDR2 are SGHRS and YFSETQ. CDR3 in amino acids: CASSLDNEQFF. DNA of the CDR3: TGCGCCAGCAGCCTGGACAATGAGCAGTTCTTC.

The V call is TRBV19, the J call TRBJ1-2; no clear D. CDR3 length equals 15 residues. Trimming removed 7 bases at V and 7 bases at J, with 22 bases between. CDR1 and CDR2 (germline): LNHDA, SQIVND (reference sequence). CDR3 nucleotides: TGTGCCAGTATCTTTCGCGGAGGCATTATTGGTGGCTACACCTTC. This encodes CASIFRGGIIGGYTF.

This rearrangement joins TRBV28 to TRBJ2-1, with D unresolved. The V gene's germline CDR1 is MDHEN and CDR2 SYDVKM. The CDR3 length is 13 residues. Trimming removed 5 bases from V and 5 bases from J, with 10 bases in between. Written as DNA, the CDR3 is TGTGCCAGCAGTCGAAATAGGAACAATGAGCAGTTCTTC. This gives the protein CASSRNRNNEQFF.

CDR3 sequence reads: CASALAPSSYEQYF. CDR3 DNA: TGTGCCAGTGCCCTAGCGCCGAGCTCCTACGAGCAGTACTTC. The rearrangement links TRBV19 to TRBJ2-7, with TRBD2 as a possible D gene (6 bases). Germline loops: CDR1 LNHDA, CDR2 SQIVND (reference sequence). This CDR3 contains 14 residues. V lost 8 bases and J 0 bases, leaving 14 bases between the germline ends.

This clone has only a few counts. V is TRBV19 and J is TRBJ1-1; D unresolved. The CDR3 covers 16 residues. Germline CDR1 reads LNHDA; CDR2 reads SQIVND (reference sequence). With 0 bases removed from V and 1 base from J, the gap between germline ends came to 12 bases. The CDR3 sequence: CASSIEPRRQNTEAFF. CDR3 in DNA: TGTGCCAGTAGTATAGAGCCGCGGAGGCAGAACACTGAAGCTTTCTTT.

This chain links TRBV9 with TRBJ1-2; weak D call: TRBD1 (6 bases). The V end was cut by 1 base, the J end by 2 bases, with 18 bases between. From germline, CDR1 is SGDLS and CDR2 YYNGEE. The CDR3 has 17 amino acids. This CDR3 is CASSVSPDSTANYGYTF. Written as DNA, the CDR3 is TGTGCCAGCAGCGTATCTCCGGACAGTACGGCAAACTATGGCTACACCTTC. Using reference TRBV9 and TRBJ1-2 for the parts outside the CDR3, the full variable domain is DSGVTQTPKHLITATGQRVTLRCSPRSGDLSVYWYQQSLDQGLQFLIQYYNGEERAKGNILERFSAQQFPDLHSELNLSSLELGDSALYFCASSVSPDSTANYGYTFGSGTRLTVV.

The chain carries TRBV5-6 and TRBJ2-7; TRBD1 matches at 12 bases. CDR3 length equals 15 residues. V lost 4 bases, J lost 3 bases, and 5 bases stayed unmatched. CDR1 is SGHDT, CDR2 YYEEEE, per germline. In DNA, the CDR3 is TGTGCCAGCAGCGACGGGACAGGGGGCGTCTACGAGCAGTACTTC. The encoded protein is CASSDGTGGVYEQYF.

Of note for this clone: At one of its ends the junction is not consistent with the germline gene, which may arise from a read error. V is TRBV2 and J is TRBJ2-7; TRBD1 agrees at 11 bases. The germline CDR1 and CDR2 sequences are SNHLY and FYNNEI. This CDR3 spans 15 amino acids. The CDR3 region is CASREGTGGFYEQYF. For the CDR3, the DNA is TGTGCCAGCAGGGAAGGGACAGGGGGTTTCTACGAGCAGTACTTC.